This T cell receptor (beta chain) stems from a study of identical twins. Findings and limits, study-wide: Conclusions came from cross-sectional statistical analysis, not from following the same donors.

As to this clonotype: Its antigen is not known.

Germline CDR1 is MGHRA and CDR2 is YSYEKL. J lost 4 bases, V lost 4 bases, and 6 bases had no gene match. There are 15 residues in the CDR3. Healthy Caucasians alone served as donors. TCRdb reanalysed the 5' RACE reads using MiXCR and keeps one entry per CDR3 protein. This sample yields 300,000 to 350,000 distinct CDR3 sequences, of which approximately 13% are seen a single time; roughly 7% belongs to the top ten. The sample was also reused in another study, on yellow fever vaccine responses in identical twins.

The source of this sequence is a woman younger than 35 in good health. Input material: CD8+ T cells sorted from blood. V is TRBV4-1 and J is TRBJ1-1; 10 nucleotides match TRBD1. This CDR3 is CASSPRQGASTEAFF. The CDR3 bases are TGCGCCAGCAGCCCGAGACAGGGGGCGAGCACTGAAGCTTTCTTT.